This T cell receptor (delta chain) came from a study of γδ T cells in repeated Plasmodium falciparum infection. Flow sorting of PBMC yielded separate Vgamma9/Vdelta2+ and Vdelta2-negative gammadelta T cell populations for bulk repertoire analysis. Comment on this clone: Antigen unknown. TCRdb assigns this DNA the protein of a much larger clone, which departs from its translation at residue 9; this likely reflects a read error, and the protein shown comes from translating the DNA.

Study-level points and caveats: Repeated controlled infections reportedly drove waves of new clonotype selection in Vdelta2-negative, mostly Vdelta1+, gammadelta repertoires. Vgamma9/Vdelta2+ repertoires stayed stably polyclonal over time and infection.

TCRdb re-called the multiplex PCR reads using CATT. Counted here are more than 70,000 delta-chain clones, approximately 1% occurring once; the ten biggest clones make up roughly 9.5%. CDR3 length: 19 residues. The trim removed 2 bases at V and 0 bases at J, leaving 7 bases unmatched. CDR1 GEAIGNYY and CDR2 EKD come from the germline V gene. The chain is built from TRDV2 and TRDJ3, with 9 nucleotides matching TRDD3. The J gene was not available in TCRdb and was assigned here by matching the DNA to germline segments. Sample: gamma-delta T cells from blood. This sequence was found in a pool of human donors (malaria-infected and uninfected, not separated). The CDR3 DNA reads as TGTGCCTGTGACAGTACTGGGGGACACGGCTCCTGGGACACCCGACAGATGTTTTTC. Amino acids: CACDSTGGHGSWDTRQMFF.